This is a list of T cell receptor beta chains from one sample in a study of shared clonotypes between healthy human individuals. TCRdb's table, derived via immunoSEQ multiplex PCR, lists solely in-frame clones and lacks some. This table has 650,000 to 800,000 clones, 72% appearing once. Sequencing was carried out using memory CD4+ T cells sorted from blood. The receptor source for this set is a woman aged 30 to 39 in good health. CDR3s include the opening cysteine and the closing phenylalanine or tryptophan.

cdr3_length,j_call,v_call,cdr3_aa
18,TRBJ2-7,TRBV7-8,CASSSRVAIESFAYEQYF
16,TRBJ1-3,TRBV4-2,CASSQVQETSGNTIYF
15,TRBJ2-7,TRBV21-1,CASSFSGQRLDEQYF
13,TRBJ2-1,TRBV6-5,CASRLAVYNEQFF
15,TRBJ1-1,TRBV28,CASSLTGGRIRGAFF
13,TRBJ1-5,TRBV19,CASRGQATQPQHF
15,TRBJ2-5,TRBV2,CAAAREGQGQETQYF
14,TRBJ2-3,TRBV28,CASSGGGPPDTQYF
16,TRBJ1-3,TRBV7-9,CASSLVSDSSGNTIYF
16,TRBJ2-4,TRBV5-1,CASSLSGPQAKNIQYF
16,TRBJ2-6,TRBV5-1,CASSLGEKAGANVLTF
14,TRBJ1-5,TRBV19,CASSTGTENQPQHF
13,TRBJ1-2,TRBV9,CASSVGQGDGYTF
15,TRBJ1-4,TRBV5-4,CASSLGAVSNEKLFF
13,TRBJ2-2,TRBV11-2,CASSSLLAGELFF
17,TRBJ2-3,TRBV19,CASSVPGLAGGRDTQYF
14,TRBJ2-7,TRBV5-1,CASSSVAGDSEQYF
15,TRBJ1-5,TRBV6-5,CASRIKGYSNQPQHF
16,TRBJ1-1,TRBV7-9,CASSWSRPGTGTEAFF
15,TRBJ2-1,TRBV5-1,CASSLSLAGENEQFF
15,TRBJ1-3,TRBV6-1,CASGTGPLDGNTIYF
14,TRBJ1-1,TRBV2,CASSGPYRNTEAFF
16,TRBJ2-7,TRBV5-8,CASSEGPGALRYEQYF
16,TRBJ1-5,TRBV19,CASSIDGAMNNQPQHF
12,TRBJ2-7,TRBV5-1,CASSLSGREQYF